This T cell receptor beta chain was retrieved from a study of cytomegalovirus exposure and HLA in healthy donors. This CDR3 spans 13 amino acids. Using immunoSEQ multiplex PCR, the repertoire was profiled, and TCRdb retains in-frame clones only, with some absent. The sample has about 160,000 clones; 84% are singletons. This rearrangement joins TRBV21-1 to TRBJ1-6; no check of the table's D call, TRBD1, against the DNA was made. TRBV21-1 is given as a pseudogene. This clonotype was obtained from a man aged 30-40 years in good health and CMV-seropositive. Sequenced sample: PBMCs. The CDR3 protein is CASNPGQGAGLHF. CDR3 in DNA: TGTGCCAGCAACCCGGGACAGGGGGCTGGGCTCCACTTT.